This T cell receptor (beta chain) was documented in a study of CD8 T cells in ankylosing spondylitis. Regarding the study as a whole: One TCR beta motif, made up of roughly eight highly homologous variants, appeared characteristic of ankylosing spondylitis blood.

This clonotype was seen many times. Its antigen is as yet unknown. TCRdb re-derived calls from the 5' RACE reads in MiXCR, one entry per CDR3 protein. The data show over 95,000 distinct CDR3 sequences, with almost 8.5% seen just once and nearly 10% held by the top ten. Germline V gene lookup returns CDR1 SGHRS and CDR2 YFSETQ. The CDR3 spans 14 residues. V was pared by 0 bases and J by 3 bases, with 7 bases between. What was sequenced was blood, either unsorted or a sorted T cell fraction (not recorded which). The origin of this receptor is a male donor with ankylosing spondylitis or in good health (not recorded which). The V gene is TRBV5-1, the J gene TRBJ2-1; D uncertain. Here the CDR3 DNA reads TGCGCCAGCAGCTTGGAGGGCTTCTACAATGAGCAGTTCTTC. This codes for CASSLEGFYNEQFF.